This record concerns one TCR beta chain sequence. The CDR3 has 14 amino acids. V dropped 2 bases and J dropped 7; count of bases not matched to a gene: 3. Looked up from germline, CDR1 is MGHRA and CDR2 is YSYEKL. These data come from a study of somatic mutations in cytotoxic T cells in rheumatoid arthritis. Repertoires were generated with immunoSEQ multiplex PCR, while TCRdb's copy carries only in-frame clones and drops some. The sample holds more than 9,000 clones, about 93% seen once. Sequencing was performed on CD8+ T cells sorted from blood. The TCR sequence derives from a woman aged 18-35 years with rheumatoid arthritis. The V gene is TRBV4-1, the J gene TRBJ1-2, with 11 bases fitting TRBD1. The CDR3 DNA follows: TGCGCCAGCAGCCAATCCGGGACAGGGGGTGGCTACACCTTC. Protein sequence: CASSQSGTGGGYTF.